This T cell receptor beta chain was identified during a study of human T cells and chemical hapten exposure. Time point of the sample: patch test 1, 2 weeks after DPC sensitization. Treatment: therapeutic diphenylcyclopropenone sensitization with weekly scalp DPC. V was cut by 5 bases and J by 1 base, with 8 bases left in between. This CDR3 region has 13 residues. In germline, CDR1 is SGHAT, CDR2 FQDESV (reference sequence). General study results and limits: PT1 expanded TCR counts and patch test score correlated positively.

The sample holds many counts of this clonotype. The antigen is undetermined. Source study methods: There were a median of approximately 96,000 TCRs per sample, with a range from about 20,000 to 700,000. TCRdb called the RACE reads again in MiXCR, with one record for every CDR3 protein. The V and J calls and clone size are TCRdb's, not the authors'. The table has 65,000 to 95,000 distinct CDR3 sequences, around 11% seen once; the top ten hold about 4%. This TCR came from a woman aged 55 to 70 with alopecia areata. Some clones in this sample may be carry-over from other donors' samples. Here the sequenced sample was whole blood, taken in connection with sensitization to the hapten diphenylcyclopropenone (DPC). J is TRBJ1-1 and V is TRBV11-1; D remains ambiguous. CDR3 residues: CASSKVGNTEAFF. In nucleotides, the CDR3 is TGTGCCAGCAGCAAAGTCGGGAACACTGAAGCTTTCTTT.